This T cell receptor beta chain came from a study of identical twins. As concerns this clonotype: The target antigen is unknown.

A single record per CDR3 protein comes from TCRdb applying MiXCR to the 5' RACE reads. The sample holds hundreds of thousands of distinct CDR3 sequences, 21% seen once. Study results and caveats: High-abundance cord blood beta clonotypes had fewer insertions; memory repertoires showed none.

V lost 5 bases to trimming and J lost 2 bases, with 13 bases between them. Per germline, CDR1 ENHRY and CDR2 SYGVKD. CDR3 size: 14 residues. These same records also appear under a second study, on T cells expressing NK-cell markers. Turning to that study: Cells sorted as CD3+CD56+NKG2C+, CD3+CD56+NKG2C- and CD3+CD56-NKG2C+ T cells supplied the TCR beta repertoires. Dominant NKG2C+ clonotypes accounted for about 1.0-8% of CD8+ T cells in more than five donors. Several of the donors also had these clonotypes leading their CD3+CD56-NKG2C+ fraction.

The source is a woman aged 18-30 years in good health. This chain links TRBV10-3 with TRBJ2-7, with a tentative D call TRBD2 (5 bases). The material sequenced was PBMCs. The CDR3 region is CAISRGRTAYEQYF. The CDR3 coding sequence is TGTGCCATCAGTCGGGGTAGGACCGCCTACGAGCAGTACTTC.